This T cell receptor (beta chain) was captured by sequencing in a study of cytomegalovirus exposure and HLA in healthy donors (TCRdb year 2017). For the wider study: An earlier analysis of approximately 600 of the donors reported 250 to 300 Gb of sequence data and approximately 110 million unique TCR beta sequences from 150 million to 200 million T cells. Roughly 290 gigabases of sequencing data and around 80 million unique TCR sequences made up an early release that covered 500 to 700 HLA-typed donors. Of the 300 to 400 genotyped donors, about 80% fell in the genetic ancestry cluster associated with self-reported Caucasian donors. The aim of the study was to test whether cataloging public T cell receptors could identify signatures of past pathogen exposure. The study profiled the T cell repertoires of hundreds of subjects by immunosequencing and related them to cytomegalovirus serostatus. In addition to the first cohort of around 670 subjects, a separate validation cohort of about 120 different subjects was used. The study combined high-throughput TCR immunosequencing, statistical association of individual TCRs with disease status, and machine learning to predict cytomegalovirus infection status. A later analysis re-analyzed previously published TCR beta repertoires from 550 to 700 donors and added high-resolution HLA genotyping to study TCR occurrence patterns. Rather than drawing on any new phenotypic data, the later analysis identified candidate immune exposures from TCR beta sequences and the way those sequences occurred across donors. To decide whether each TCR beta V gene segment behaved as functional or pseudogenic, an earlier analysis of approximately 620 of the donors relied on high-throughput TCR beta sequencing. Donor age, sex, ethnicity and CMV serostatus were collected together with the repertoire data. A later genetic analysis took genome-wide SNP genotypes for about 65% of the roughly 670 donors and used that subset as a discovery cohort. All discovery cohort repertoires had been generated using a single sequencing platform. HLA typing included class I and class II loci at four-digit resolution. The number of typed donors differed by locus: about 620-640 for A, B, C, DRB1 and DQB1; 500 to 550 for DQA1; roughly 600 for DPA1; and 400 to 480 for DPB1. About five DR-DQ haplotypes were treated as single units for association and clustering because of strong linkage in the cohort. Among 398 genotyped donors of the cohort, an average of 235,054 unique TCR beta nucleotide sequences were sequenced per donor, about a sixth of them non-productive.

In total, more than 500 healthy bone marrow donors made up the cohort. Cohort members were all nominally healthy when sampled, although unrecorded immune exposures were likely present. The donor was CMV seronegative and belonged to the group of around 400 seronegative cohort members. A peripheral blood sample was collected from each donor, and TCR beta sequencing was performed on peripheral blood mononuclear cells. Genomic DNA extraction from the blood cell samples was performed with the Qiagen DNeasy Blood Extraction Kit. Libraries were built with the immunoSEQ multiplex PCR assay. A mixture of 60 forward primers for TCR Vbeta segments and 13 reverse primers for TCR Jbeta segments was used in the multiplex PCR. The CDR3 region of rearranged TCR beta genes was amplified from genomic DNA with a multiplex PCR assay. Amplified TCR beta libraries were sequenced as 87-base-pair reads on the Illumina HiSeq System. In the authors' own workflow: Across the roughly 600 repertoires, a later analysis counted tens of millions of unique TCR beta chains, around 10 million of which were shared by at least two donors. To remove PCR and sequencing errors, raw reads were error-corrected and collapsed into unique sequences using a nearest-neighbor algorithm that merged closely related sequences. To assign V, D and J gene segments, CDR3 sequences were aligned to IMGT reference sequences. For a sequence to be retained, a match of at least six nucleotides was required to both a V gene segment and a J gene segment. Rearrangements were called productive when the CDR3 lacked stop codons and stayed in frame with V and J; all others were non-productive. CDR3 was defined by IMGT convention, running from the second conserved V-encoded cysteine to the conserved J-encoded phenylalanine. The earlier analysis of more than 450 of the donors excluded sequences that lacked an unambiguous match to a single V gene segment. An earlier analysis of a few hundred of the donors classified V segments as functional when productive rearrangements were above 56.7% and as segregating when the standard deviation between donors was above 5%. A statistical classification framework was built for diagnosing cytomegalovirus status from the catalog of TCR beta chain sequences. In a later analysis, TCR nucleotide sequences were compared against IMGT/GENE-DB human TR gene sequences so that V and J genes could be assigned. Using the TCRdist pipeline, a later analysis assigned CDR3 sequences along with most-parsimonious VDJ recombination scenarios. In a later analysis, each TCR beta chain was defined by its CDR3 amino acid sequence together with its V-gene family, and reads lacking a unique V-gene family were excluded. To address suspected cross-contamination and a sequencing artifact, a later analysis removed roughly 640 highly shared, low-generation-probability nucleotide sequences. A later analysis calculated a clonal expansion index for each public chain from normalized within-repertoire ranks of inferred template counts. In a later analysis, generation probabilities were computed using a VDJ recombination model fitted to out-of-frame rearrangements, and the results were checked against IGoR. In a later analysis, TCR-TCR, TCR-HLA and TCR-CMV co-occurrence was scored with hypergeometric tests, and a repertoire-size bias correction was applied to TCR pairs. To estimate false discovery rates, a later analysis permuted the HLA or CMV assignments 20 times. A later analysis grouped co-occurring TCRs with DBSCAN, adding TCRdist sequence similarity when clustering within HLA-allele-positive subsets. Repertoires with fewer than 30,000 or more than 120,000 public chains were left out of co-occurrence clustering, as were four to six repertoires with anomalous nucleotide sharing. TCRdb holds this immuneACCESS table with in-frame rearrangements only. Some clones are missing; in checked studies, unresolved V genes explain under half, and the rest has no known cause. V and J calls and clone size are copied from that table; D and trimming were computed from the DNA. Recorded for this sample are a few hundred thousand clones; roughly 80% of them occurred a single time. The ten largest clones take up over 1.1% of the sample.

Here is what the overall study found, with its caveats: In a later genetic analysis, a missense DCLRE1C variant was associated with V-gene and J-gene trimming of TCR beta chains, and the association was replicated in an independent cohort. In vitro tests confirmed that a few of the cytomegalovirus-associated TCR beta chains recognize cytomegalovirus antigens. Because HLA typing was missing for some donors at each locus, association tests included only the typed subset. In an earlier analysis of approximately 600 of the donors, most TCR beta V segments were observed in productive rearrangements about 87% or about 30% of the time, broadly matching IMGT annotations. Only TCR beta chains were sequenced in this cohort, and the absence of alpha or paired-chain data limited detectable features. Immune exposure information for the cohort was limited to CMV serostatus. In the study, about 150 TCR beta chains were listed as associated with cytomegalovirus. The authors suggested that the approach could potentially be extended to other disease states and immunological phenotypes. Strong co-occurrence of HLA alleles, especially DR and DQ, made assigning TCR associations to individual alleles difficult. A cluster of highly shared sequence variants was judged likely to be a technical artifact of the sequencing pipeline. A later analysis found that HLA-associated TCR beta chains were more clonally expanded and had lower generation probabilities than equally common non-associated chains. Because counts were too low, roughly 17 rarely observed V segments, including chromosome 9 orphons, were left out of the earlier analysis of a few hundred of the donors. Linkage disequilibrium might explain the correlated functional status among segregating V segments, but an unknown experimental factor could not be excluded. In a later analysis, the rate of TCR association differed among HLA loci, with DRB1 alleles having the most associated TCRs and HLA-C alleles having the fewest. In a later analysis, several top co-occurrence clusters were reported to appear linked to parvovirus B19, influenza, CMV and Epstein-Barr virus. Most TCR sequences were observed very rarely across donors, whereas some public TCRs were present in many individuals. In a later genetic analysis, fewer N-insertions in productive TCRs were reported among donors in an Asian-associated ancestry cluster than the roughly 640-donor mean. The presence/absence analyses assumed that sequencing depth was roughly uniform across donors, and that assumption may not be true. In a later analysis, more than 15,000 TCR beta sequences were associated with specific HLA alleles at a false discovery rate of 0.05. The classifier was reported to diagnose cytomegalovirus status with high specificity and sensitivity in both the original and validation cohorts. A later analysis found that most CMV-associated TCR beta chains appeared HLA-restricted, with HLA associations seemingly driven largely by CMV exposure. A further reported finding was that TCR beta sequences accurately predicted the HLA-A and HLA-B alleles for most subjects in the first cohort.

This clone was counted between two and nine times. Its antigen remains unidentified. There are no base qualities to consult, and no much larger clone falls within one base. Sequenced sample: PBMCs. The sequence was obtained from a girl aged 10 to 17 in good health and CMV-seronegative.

The nucleotide sequence reads TGTGCCACCCAGTTAGACTCTCGTCCTAATGAAAAACTGTTTTTT. Its protein reads: CATQLDSRPNEKLFF. This chain is built from TRBV2 and TRBJ1-4; no confident D gene assignment can be made. Counted from cysteine to phenylalanine, this CDR3 has 15 amino acids. Only the CDR3 portion is preserved as DNA: 45 bases, with reading frame beginning at the first base. Trimming takes 10 bases from V and 3 bases from J, and the germline ends sit 18 bases apart. Per the germline V gene, SNHLY is the CDR1 and FYNNEI is the CDR2.